This T cell receptor beta chain was obtained from a study of early T cells in non-severe SARS-CoV-2 infection. Findings of the study overall: Lookups in VDJdb leaned toward anti-spike CD8 responses and missed private and CD4 specificities.

Attached unique molecular identifiers marked individual cDNA molecules. TCRdb called the 5' RACE reads again in MiXCR, with one record for every CDR3 protein. Of fewer than 85,000 distinct CDR3 sequences detected, 16% appear once; the ten largest clones hold 2.5% to 3%. This clonotype has more than one count but fewer than ten. Its target is not known. This CDR3 fails to terminate in the conserved phenylalanine or tryptophan, so it likely reflects a read error. It is unclear where the CDR3 begins or ends on the DNA, so no DNA is shown, and the CDR3 is as TCRdb lists it. Including both end residues, the CDR3 is 13 amino acids long.

The J gene is TRBJ1-2, the V gene TRBV1; the D segment call TRBD1 is taken from the table without a DNA check. TRBV1 is classified as a pseudogene. This clonotype originated in an adult who was a healthcare worker with PCR-confirmed SARS-CoV-2 infection or an uninfected control (not recorded which). The specimen was whole blood. CDR3 region: CTSSQDRPAPCVV.